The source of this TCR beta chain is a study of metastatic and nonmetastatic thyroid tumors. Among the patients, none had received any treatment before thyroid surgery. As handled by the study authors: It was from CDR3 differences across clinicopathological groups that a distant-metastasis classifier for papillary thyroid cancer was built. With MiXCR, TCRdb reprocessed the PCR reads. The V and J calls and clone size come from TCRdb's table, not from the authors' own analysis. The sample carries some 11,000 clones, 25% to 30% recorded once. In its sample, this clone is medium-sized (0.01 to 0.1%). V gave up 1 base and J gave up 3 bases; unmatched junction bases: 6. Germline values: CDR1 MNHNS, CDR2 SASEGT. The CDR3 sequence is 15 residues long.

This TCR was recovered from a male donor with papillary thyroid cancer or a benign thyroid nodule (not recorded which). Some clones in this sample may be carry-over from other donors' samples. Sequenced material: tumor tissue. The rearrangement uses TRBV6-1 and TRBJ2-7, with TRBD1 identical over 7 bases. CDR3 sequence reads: CASSEEVTGSYEQYF. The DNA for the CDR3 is TGTGCCAGCAGTGAAGAGGTGACAGGGAGCTACGAGCAGTACTTC.